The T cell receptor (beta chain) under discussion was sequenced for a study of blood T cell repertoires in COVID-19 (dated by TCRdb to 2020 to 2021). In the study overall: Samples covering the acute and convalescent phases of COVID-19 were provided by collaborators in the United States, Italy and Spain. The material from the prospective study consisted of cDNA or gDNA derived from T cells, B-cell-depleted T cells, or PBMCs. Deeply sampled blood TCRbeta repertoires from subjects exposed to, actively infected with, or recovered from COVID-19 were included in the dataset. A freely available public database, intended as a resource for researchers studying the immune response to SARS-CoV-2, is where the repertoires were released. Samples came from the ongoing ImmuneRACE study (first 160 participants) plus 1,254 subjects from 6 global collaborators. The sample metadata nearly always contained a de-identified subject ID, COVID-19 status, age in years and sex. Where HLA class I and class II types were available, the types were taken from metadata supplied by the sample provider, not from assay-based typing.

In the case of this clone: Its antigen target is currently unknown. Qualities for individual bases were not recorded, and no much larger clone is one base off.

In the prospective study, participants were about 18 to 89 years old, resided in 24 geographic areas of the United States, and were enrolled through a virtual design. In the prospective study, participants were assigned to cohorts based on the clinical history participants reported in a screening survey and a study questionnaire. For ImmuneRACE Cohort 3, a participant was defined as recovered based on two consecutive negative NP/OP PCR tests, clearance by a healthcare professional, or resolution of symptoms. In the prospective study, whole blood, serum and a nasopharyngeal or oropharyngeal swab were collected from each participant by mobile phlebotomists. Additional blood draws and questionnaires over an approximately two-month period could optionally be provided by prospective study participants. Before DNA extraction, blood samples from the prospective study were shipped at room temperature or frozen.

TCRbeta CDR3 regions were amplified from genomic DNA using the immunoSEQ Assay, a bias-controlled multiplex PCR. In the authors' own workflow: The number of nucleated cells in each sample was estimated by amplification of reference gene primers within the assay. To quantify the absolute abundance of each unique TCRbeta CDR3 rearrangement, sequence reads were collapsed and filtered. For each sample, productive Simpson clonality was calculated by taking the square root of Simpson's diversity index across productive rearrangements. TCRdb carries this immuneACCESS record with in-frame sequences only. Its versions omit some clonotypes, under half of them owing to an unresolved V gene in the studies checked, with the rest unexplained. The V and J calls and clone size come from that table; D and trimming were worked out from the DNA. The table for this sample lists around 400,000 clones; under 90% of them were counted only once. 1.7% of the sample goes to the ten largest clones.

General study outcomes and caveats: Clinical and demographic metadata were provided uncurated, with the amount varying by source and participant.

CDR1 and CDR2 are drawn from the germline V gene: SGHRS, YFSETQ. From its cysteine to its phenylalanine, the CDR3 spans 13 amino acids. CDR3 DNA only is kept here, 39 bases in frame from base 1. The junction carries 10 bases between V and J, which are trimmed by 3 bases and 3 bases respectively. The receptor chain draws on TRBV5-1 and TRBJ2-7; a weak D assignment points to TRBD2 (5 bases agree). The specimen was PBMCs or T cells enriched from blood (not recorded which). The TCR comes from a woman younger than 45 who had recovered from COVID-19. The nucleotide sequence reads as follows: TGCGCCAGCAGCTCACTAGGGATCTACGAGCAGTACTTC. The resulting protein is CASSSLGIYEQYF.